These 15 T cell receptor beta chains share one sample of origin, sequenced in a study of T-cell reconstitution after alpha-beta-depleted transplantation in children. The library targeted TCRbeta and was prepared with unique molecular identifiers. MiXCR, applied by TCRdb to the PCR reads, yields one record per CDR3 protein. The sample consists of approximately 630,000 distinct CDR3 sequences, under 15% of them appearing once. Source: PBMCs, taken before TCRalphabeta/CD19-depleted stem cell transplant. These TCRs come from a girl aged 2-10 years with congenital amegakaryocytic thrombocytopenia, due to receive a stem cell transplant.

CDR3 sequence (DNA): TGCGCCAGCAGCTATACACAGAACTATGGCTACACCTTC. Its translation: CASSYTQNYGYTF. The chain has TRBV5-1 and TRBJ1-2, with no clear D. The CDR3 runs to 13 residues. Germline V CDR1 and CDR2: SGHRS, YFSETQ. The V end was cut by 3 bases, the J end by 2 bases, with 8 bases between.

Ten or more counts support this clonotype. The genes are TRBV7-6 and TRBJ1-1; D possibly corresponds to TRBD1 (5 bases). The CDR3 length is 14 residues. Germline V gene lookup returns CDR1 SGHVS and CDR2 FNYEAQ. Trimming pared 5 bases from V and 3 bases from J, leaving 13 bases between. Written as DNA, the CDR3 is TGTGCCAGCAGCGTGTTTTGGGGGGACACTGAAGCTTTCTTT. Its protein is CASSVFWGDTEAFF.

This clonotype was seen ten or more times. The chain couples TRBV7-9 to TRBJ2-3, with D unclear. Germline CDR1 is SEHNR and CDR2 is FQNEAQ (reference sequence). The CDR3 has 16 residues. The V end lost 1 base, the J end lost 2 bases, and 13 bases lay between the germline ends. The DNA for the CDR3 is TGTGCCAGCAGCTTAGTTGGCGGTCCCCTCACAGATACGCAGTATTTT. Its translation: CASSLVGGPLTDTQYF.

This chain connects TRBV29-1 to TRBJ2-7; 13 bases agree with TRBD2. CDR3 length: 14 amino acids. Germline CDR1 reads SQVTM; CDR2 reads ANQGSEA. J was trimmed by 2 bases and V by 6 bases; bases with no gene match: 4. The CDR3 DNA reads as TGCAGCGTACAACTAGCGGGAGGGACCTACGAGCAGTACTTC. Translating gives CSVQLAGGTYEQYF.

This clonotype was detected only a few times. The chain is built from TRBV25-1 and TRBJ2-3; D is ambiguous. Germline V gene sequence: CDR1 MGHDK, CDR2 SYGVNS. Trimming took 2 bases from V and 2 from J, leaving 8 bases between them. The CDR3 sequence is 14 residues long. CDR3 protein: CASSEVGHTDTQYF. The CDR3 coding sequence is TGTGCCAGCAGTGAAGTAGGTCACACAGATACGCAGTATTTT.

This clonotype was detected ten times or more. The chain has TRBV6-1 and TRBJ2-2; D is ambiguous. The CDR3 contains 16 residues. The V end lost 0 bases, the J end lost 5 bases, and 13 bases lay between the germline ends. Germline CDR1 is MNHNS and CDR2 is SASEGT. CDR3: CASSEASSMRTGELFF. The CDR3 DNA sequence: TGTGCCAGCAGTGAAGCGTCGTCGATGAGGACCGGGGAGCTGTTTTTT.

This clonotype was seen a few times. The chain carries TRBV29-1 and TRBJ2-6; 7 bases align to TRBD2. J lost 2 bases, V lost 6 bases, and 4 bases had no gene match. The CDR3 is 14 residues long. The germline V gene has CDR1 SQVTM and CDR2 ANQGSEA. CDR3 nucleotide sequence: TGCAGCGTCGCTGGGACTACTGGGGCCAACGTCCTGACTTTC. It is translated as CSVAGTTGANVLTF.

CDR3 in amino acids: CASVRAGGSYNEQFF. The CDR3 DNA reads as TGTGCCAGCGTCCGGGCGGGAGGATCCTACAATGAGCAGTTCTTC. The chain combines TRBV7-9 with TRBJ2-1; 8 nucleotides line up with TRBD2. Germline values: CDR1 SEHNR, CDR2 FQNEAQ (reference sequence). CDR3 length: 15 amino acids. J gave up 1 base and V 8 bases, and 7 bases lay outside the gene matches.

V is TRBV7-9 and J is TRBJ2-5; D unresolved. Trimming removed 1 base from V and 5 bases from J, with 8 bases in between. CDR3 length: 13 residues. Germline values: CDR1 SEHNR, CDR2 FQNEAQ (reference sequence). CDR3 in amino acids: CASSLEEWETQYF. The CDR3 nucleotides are TGTGCCAGCAGCTTAGAAGAGTGGGAGACCCAGTACTTC.

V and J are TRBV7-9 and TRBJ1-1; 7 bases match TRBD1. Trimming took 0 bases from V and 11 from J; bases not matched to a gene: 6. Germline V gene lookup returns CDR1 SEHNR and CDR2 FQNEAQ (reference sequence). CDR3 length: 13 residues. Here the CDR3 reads CASSLALTGEAFF. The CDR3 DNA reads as TGTGCCAGCAGCTTAGCTCTTACAGGGGAGGCTTTCTTT.

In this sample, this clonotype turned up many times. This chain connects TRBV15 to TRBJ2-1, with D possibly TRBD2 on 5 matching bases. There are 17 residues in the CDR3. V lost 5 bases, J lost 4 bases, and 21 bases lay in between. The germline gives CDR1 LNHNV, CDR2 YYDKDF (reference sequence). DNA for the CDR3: TGTGCCACCAGCTTACTGTGGAGGCAGAAAGGGTACAATGAGCAGTTCTTC. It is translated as CATSLLWRQKGYNEQFF.

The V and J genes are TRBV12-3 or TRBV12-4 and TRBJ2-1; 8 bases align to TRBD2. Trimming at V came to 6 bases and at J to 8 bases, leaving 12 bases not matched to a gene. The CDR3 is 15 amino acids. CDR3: CASSLRGLVWYEQFF. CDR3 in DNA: TGTGCCAGCAGCCTACGGGGACTAGTGTGGTATGAGCAGTTCTTC.

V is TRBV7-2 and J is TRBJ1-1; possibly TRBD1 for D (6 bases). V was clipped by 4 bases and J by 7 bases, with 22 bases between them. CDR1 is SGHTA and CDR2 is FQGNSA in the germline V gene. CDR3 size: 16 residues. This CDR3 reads CASSSDPLGGTSEAFF. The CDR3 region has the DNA TGTGCCAGCAGCTCAGACCCCCTAGGGGGGACGAGTGAAGCTTTCTTT.

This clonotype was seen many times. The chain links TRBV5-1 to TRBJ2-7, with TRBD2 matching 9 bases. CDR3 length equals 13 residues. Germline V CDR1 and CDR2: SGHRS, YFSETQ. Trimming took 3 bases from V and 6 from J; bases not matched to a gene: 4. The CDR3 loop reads CASSSGLAPEQYF. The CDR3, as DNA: TGCGCCAGCAGCTCGGGACTAGCACCCGAGCAGTACTTC. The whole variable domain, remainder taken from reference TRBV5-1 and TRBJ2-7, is KAGVTQTPRYLIKTRGQQVTLSCSPISGHRSVSWYQQTPGQGLQFLFEYFSETQRNKGNFPGRFSGRQFSNSRSEMNVSTLELGDSALYLCASSSGLAPEQYFGPGTRLTVT.

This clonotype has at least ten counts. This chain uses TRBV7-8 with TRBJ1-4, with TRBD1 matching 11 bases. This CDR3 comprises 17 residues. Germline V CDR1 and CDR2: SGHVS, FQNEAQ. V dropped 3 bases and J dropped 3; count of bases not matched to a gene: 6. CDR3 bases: TGTGCCAGCAGCTTCGGGACAGGGGGTCGGGCTAATGAAAAACTGTTTTTT. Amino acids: CASSFGTGGRANEKLFF. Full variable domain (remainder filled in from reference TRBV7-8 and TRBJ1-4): GAGVSQSPRYKVAKRGQDVALRCDPISGHVSLFWYQQALGQGPEFLTYFQNEAQLDKSGLPSDRFFAERPEGSVSTLKIQRTQQEDSAVYLCASSFGTGGRANEKLFFGSGTQLSVL.